The rows below give T cell receptor beta chains drawn from one sample of a study of siplizumab effects on memory and regulatory T cells. Libraries were prepared by immunoSEQ multiplex PCR; TCRdb keeps only in-frame clonotypes and omits some of them. The table includes 100,000 or so clones, 94% detected once. The sequenced sample was Tregs sorted from blood. The source of these receptors is a human donor in good health. Each CDR3 is given with its conserved first and last residue. The order of the fields is V gene, J gene, clone size, D gene, CDR3 protein, CDR3 DNA. A D gene is named only where the DNA matches it firmly. Expanded clones are given a class, and other clones once, few, many or no size at all.

V gene: TRBV18; J gene: TRBJ2-3; clone size: -; D gene: -; CDR3 protein: CASSHRGQDTQYF; CDR3 DNA: TGTGCCAGCTCACACCGGGGCCAAGATACGCAGTATTTT
V gene: TRBV7-7; J gene: TRBJ2-5; clone size: -; D gene: -; CDR3 protein: CASSPLYQETQYF; CDR3 DNA: TGTGCCAGCAGCCCCCTGTACCAAGAGACCCAGTACTTC
V gene: TRBV7-9; J gene: TRBJ2-7; clone size: -; D gene: TRBD2; CDR3 protein: CASSYVPGLAHEQYF; CDR3 DNA: TGTGCCAGCAGCTATGTGCCGGGACTAGCTCACGAGCAGTACTTC
V gene: TRBV6-6; J gene: TRBJ2-3; clone size: -; D gene: TRBD2; CDR3 protein: CASSGAGVSTDTQYF; CDR3 DNA: TGTGCCAGCAGTGGCGCGGGAGTAAGCACAGATACGCAGTATTTT
V gene: TRBV7-9; J gene: TRBJ2-2; clone size: -; D gene: -; CDR3 protein: CASRYRGVTGELFF; CDR3 DNA: TGTGCCAGCAGATACAGAGGCGTCACCGGGGAGCTGTTTTTT
V gene: TRBV2; J gene: TRBJ2-1; clone size: -; D gene: TRBD2; CDR3 protein: CASSGLAGREQFF; CDR3 DNA: TGTGCCAGCAGTGGACTAGCGGGGAGGGAGCAGTTCTTC
V gene: TRBV7-8; J gene: TRBJ2-4; clone size: -; D gene: -; CDR3 protein: CASSLSLMGLAKNIQYF; CDR3 DNA: TGTGCCAGCAGCTTATCGCTTATGGGACTAGCCAAAAACATTCAGTACTTC
V gene: TRBV7-8; J gene: TRBJ2-3; clone size: -; D gene: TRBD2; CDR3 protein: CASSRTSGGRGGTDTQYF; CDR3 DNA: TGTGCCAGCAGCAGAACTAGCGGGGGCCGAGGGGGCACAGATACGCAGTATTTT
V gene: TRBV29-1; J gene: TRBJ1-1; clone size: -; D gene: -; CDR3 protein: CSVEYGGQNTEAFF; CDR3 DNA: TGCAGCGTTGAATACGGGGGGCAGAACACTGAAGCTTTCTTT
V gene: TRBV27; J gene: TRBJ2-1; clone size: -; D gene: -; CDR3 protein: CASSSTRALGEQFF; CDR3 DNA: TGTGCCAGCAGTTCGACTAGAGCTCTTGGGGAGCAGTTCTTC
V gene: TRBV5-3; J gene: TRBJ2-2; clone size: once; D gene: -; CDR3 protein: CARNYRWVF; CDR3 DNA: TGTGCCAGAAATTATAGATGGGTCTTT
V gene: TRBV18; J gene: TRBJ1-1; clone size: few; D gene: -; CDR3 protein: CASSPIQGWNTEAFF; CDR3 DNA: TGTGCCAGCTCACCAATTCAGGGTTGGAACACTGAAGCTTTCTTT
V gene: TRBV11-3; J gene: TRBJ1-1; clone size: once; D gene: TRBD1; CDR3 protein: CASSPGTGVNTEVFF; CDR3 DNA: TGTGCCAGCAGCCCCGGGACAGGAGTGAACACTGAAGTTTTCTTT
V gene: TRBV6-6; J gene: TRBJ2-3; clone size: few; D gene: TRBD2; CDR3 protein: CASSYLAGGTDTQYF; CDR3 DNA: TGTGCCAGCAGTTACTTAGCGGGAGGGACAGATACGCAGTATTTT
V gene: TRBV30; J gene: TRBJ1-5; clone size: once; D gene: -; CDR3 protein: CAWSEGHLGNQPQHF; CDR3 DNA: TGTGCCTGGAGTGAGGGGCACCTCGGCAATCAGCCCCAGCATTTT
V gene: TRBV28; J gene: TRBJ1-1; clone size: -; D gene: -; CDR3 protein: CASSRLVPQEAFF; CDR3 DNA: TGTGCCAGCAGTCGTTTAGTACCCCAGGAAGCTTTCTTT
V gene: TRBV28; J gene: TRBJ2-4; clone size: -; D gene: -; CDR3 protein: CASSGPAAVAKNIQYF; CDR3 DNA: TGTGCCAGCAGTGGGCCAGCGGCCGTAGCCAAAAACATTCAGTACTTC
V gene: TRBV19; J gene: TRBJ1-5; clone size: -; D gene: -; CDR3 protein: CASSTTGGGDSNQPQHF; CDR3 DNA: TGTGCCAGTAGTACAACAGGAGGAGGGGATAGCAATCAGCCCCAGCATTTT
V gene: TRBV20-1; J gene: TRBJ1-1; clone size: once; D gene: -; CDR3 protein: CSASQGPEAFF; CDR3 DNA: TGCAGTGCTTCACAGGGCCCTGAAGCTTTCTTT
V gene: TRBV7-9; J gene: TRBJ1-3; clone size: -; D gene: -; CDR3 protein: CASARRVIAGNTIYF; CDR3 DNA: TGTGCCAGCGCGAGGAGGGTTATTGCTGGAAACACCATATATTTT
V gene: TRBV11-3; J gene: TRBJ2-1; clone size: -; D gene: -; CDR3 protein: CASSQDRAPSSYNEQFF; CDR3 DNA: TGTGCCAGCAGCCAAGACCGGGCTCCAAGCTCCTACAATGAGCAGTTCTTC
V gene: TRBV4-1; J gene: TRBJ2-2; clone size: -; D gene: TRBD2; CDR3 protein: CASSQAGLAGVGTGELFF; CDR3 DNA: TGCGCCAGCAGCCAAGCGGGACTAGCGGGAGTAGGCACCGGGGAGCTGTTTTTT
V gene: TRBV28; J gene: TRBJ2-7; clone size: -; D gene: -; CDR3 protein: CASSLTPGTGSYEQYF; CDR3 DNA: TGTGCCAGCAGTTTAACTCCAGGGACGGGCTCCTACGAGCAGTACTTC
V gene: TRBV28; J gene: TRBJ1-1; clone size: -; D gene: -; CDR3 protein: CASRLGGLNTEAFF; CDR3 DNA: TGTGCCAGCAGACTCGGTGGGCTGAACACTGAAGCTTTCTTT
V gene: TRBV6-1; J gene: TRBJ2-2; clone size: -; D gene: -; CDR3 protein: CASSESAPYTGELFF; CDR3 DNA: TGTGCCAGCAGCGAATCAGCCCCCTACACCGGGGAGCTGTTTTTT
V gene: TRBV7-9; J gene: TRBJ2-1; clone size: -; D gene: -; CDR3 protein: CASSSTLAESSYNEQFF; CDR3 DNA: TGTGCCAGCAGCTCTACCTTAGCGGAGAGCTCCTACAATGAGCAGTTCTTC
V gene: TRBV7-2; J gene: TRBJ2-3; clone size: once; D gene: -; CDR3 protein: CASTKPLNLVGQYF; CDR3 DNA: TGTGCCAGCACCAAACCACTCAACCTAGTAGGGCAGTATTTT
V gene: TRBV7-8; J gene: TRBJ2-1; clone size: once; D gene: -; CDR3 protein: CASSFDRRGDNEQFF; CDR3 DNA: TGTGCCAGCAGCTTTGATAGGCGGGGCGACAATGAGCAGTTCTTC